This T cell receptor (beta chain) was obtained from a study of shared clonotypes between healthy human individuals. The V gene lost 6 bases and the J gene lost 2 bases, with 14 bases spanning the gap. The CDR3 extends over 15 amino acids. In germline, CDR1 is LNHDA, CDR2 SQIVND (reference sequence). Points on this clone: Antigen unknown.

DNA from unsorted PBMC was sequenced on ten immunoSEQ deep assay plates. Clones were read by immunoSEQ multiplex PCR, and TCRdb kept only the in-frame ones, dropping some. This table holds fewer than 500,000 clones, 75% to 80% found once. Broader study findings: The sampled material consisted only of blood, and tissue repertoires are likely to differ.

The chain recombines TRBV19 with TRBJ1-5; possibly TRBD1 for D (5 bases). This clonotype was obtained from a woman in her 40s in good health. Some clones in this sample may be carry-over from other donors' samples. The specimen sequenced was PBMCs. CDR3 protein: CASSSIGAGNQPQHF. DNA of the CDR3: TGTGCCAGTAGCTCGATTGGGGCGGGCAATCAGCCCCAGCATTTT.